A selection of T cell receptor beta chains follows, all from one sample in a study of blood T cell repertoires in COVID-19. This table comes from immunoSEQ multiplex PCR, and its TCRdb copy is limited to in-frame clones, with some not included. This table has roughly 140,000 clones, under 90% appearing once. The sample taken for sequencing was PBMCs or T cells enriched from blood (not recorded which). Receptor source: a man between 45 and 60 years old in a cohort exposed to, infected with or recovered from COVID-19 (not recorded which). CDR3s leave out the opening cysteine and the closing phenylalanine or tryptophan. Fields, in order: J gene, V gene, CDR3 protein.

>TRBJ1-1|TRBV15
ATSVQGYTEAF
>TRBJ2-7|TRBV6-5
ASRGQGGTREQY
>TRBJ2-7|TRBV4-1
ASSQGMGRGQY
>TRBJ1-2|TRBV20-1
SASLGQRTNYGYT
>TRBJ2-7|TRBV10-1
ASSEAGDYQY
>TRBJ2-1|TRBV18
ASSPQLRTSVYNEQF
>TRBJ2-1|TRBV27
ASSVIAESYNEQF
>TRBJ1-5|TRBV28
ASSSGQVNQPQH
>TRBJ1-4|TRBV9
ASSAGTGGTNEKLF
>TRBJ1-1|TRBV7-9
ASSLSVVGRGPTEAF
>TRBJ2-2|TRBV11-3
ASRDSPTGELF
>TRBJ1-1|TRBV6-5
ASSYLRALNTEAF
>TRBJ1-4|TRBV10-3
AISDRGGEKLF
>TRBJ2-3|TRBV19
ASRDQGFDTQY
>TRBJ1-1|TRBV18
ASSPFGGGGGTEAF
>TRBJ1-2|TRBV2
ASSTQGAGDYGYT
>TRBJ2-5|TRBV19
ASTPPGGVETQY
>TRBJ1-1|TRBV27
ASRSPHEAF